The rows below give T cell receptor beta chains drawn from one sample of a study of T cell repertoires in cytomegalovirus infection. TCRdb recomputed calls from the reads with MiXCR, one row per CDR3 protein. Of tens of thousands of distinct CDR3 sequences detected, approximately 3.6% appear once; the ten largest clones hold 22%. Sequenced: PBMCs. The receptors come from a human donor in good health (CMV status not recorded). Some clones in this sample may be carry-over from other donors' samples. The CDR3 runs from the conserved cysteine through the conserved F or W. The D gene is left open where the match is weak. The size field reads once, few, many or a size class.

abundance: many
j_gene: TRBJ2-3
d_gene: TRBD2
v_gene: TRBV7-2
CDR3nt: TGTGCCAGCAGCTTGACTAGCGGGAGTGGCACAGATACGCAGTATTTT
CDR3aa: CASSLTSGSGTDTQYF

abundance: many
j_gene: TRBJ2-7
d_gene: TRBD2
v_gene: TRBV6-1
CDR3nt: TGTGCCAGCAGCCCGGGAGGGCGTCGGGAGCAGTACTTC
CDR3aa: CASSPGGRREQYF

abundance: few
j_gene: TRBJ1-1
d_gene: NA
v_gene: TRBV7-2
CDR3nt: TGTGCCAGCAGCTTATGGGGAGTGGTTATGAACACTGAAGCTTTCTTT
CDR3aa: CASSLWGVVMNTEAFF

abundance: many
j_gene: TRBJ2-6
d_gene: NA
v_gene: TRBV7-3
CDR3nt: TGTGCCAGCAGCTTACCCCCGGACAGAATGGACTCTGGGGCCAACGTCCTGACTTTC
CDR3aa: CASSLPPDRMDSGANVLTF

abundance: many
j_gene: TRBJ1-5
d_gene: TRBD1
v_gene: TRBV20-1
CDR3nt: TGCAGTGCTAGAGATGCGAACAGGGGGCAAGGCAATCAGCCCCAGCATTTT
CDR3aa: CSARDANRGQGNQPQHF

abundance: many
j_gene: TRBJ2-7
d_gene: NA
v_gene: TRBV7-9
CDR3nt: TGTGCCAGCAGCGTCTATCCGGGGGTGTACGAGCAGTACTTC
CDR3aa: CASSVYPGVYEQYF

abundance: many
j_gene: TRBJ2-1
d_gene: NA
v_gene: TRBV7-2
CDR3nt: TGTGCCAGCAGCAAGGGGACTGTCTACAATGAGCAGTTCTTC
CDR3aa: CASSKGTVYNEQFF

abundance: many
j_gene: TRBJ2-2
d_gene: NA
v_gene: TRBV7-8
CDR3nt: TGTGCCAGCAGCTTGGCGGGGGCGGCCACCGGGGAGCTGTTTTTT
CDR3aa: CASSLAGAATGELFF

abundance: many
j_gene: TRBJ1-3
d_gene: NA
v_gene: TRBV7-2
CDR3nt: TGTGCCAGCACCCGGGACTTCAGCTCTGGAAACACCATATATTTT
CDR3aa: CASTRDFSSGNTIYF

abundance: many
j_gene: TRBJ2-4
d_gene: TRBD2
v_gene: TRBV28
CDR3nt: TGTGCCAGCATCCCCGCGGGACTAGGCGGTGGCATTCAGTACTTC
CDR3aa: CASIPAGLGGGIQYF

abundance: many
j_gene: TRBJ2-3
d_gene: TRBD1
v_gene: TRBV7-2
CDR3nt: TGTGCCAGCAGCCGACAGGGGAGGACAGATACGCAGTATTTT
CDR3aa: CASSRQGRTDTQYF

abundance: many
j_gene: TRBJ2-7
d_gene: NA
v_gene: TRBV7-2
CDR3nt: TGTGCCAGCAGCTTAGCCCCAGCGTCTGAGCAGTACTTC
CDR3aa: CASSLAPASEQYF

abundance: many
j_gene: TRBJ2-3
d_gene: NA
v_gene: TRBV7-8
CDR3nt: TGTGCCAGCAGCCGGGGGTGGCCAGATACGCAGTATTTT
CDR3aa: CASSRGWPDTQYF

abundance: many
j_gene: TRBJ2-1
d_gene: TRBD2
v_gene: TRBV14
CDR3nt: TGTGCCAGCAGCCAAGTAGCGGGAGCTGAGCAGTTCTTC
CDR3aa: CASSQVAGAEQFF

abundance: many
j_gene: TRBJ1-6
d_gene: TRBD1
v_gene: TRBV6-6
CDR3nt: TGTGCCAGCAGACCGCAGACAGGGGGTTCACCCCTCCACTTT
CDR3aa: CASRPQTGGSPLHF

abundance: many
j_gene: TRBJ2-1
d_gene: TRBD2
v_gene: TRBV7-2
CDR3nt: TGTGCCAGCAGCTTAGTGTTTGCTAGCGGGAGGGCTTATGAGCAGTTCTTC
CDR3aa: CASSLVFASGRAYEQFF

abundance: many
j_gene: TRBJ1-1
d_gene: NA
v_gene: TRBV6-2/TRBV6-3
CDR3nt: TGTGCCAGCAGTTCCGCCCCCGGGACTGCCTTTGGGACTGAAGCTTTCTTT
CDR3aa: CASSSAPGTAFGTEAFF

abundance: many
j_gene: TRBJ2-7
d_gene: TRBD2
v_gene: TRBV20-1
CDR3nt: TGCAGTGCTAGAGATCCCAAGCGGGACCTTGGATACGAGCAGTACTTC
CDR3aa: CSARDPKRDLGYEQYF

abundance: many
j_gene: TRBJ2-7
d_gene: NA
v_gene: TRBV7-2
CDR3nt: TGTGCCAGCAGCTTGAGTTTCTCGAGAAGCGGCCCCGAGCAGTACTTC
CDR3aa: CASSLSFSRSGPEQYF

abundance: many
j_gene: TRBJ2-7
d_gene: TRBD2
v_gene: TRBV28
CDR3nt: TGTGCCAGCAGTTTACTAGCGGCCCCCTACGAGCAGTACTTC
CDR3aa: CASSLLAAPYEQYF

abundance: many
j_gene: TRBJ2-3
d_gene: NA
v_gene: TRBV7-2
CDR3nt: TGTGCCAGCAGCCAATCTCGGGCAGATACGCAGTATTTT
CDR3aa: CASSQSRADTQYF

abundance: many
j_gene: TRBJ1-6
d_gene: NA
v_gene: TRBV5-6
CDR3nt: TGTGCCAGCAGCAGAAGACAGACAGCCGGATCACCCCTCCACTTT
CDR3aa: CASSRRQTAGSPLHF

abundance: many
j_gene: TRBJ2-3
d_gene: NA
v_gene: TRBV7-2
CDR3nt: TGTGCCAGCAGCGTAATATCTAGCAATGGGTTCTTTCCCCAGTATTTT
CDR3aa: CASSVISSNGFFPQYF

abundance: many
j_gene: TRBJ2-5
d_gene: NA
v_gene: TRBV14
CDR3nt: TGTGCCAGCAACGGACACCTGGGGGAGACCCAGTACTTC
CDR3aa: CASNGHLGETQYF

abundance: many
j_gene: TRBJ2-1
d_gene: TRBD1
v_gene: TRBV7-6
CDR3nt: TGTGCCAGCAGCTCCCGAGAGACAGGGGAACGCTACAATGAGCAGTTCTTC
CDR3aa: CASSSRETGERYNEQFF

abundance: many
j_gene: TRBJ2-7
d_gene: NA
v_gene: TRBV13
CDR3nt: TGTGCCAGCAGCCCCCCGGGCCCCGGGACTCGATCCGAGCAGTACTTC
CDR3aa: CASSPPGPGTRSEQYF

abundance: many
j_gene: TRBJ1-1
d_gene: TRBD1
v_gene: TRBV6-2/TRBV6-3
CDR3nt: TGTGCCAGCATGACGGGACAGAGAAACACTGAAGCTTTCTTT
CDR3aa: CASMTGQRNTEAFF

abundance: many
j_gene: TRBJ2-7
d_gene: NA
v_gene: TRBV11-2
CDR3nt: TGTGCCAGCAGCCCTAACACGGATGGGGTCCGCTCCTACGAGCAGTACTTC
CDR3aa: CASSPNTDGVRSYEQYF

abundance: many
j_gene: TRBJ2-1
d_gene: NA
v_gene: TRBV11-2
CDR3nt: TGTGCCAGCAGCTTATCGGTCGGCGGAGGGAATGAGCAGTTCTTC
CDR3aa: CASSLSVGGGNEQFF